A single sample is the source of the 10 T cell receptor beta chains below, sequenced in a study of patients and donors after allogeneic stem cell transplantation (dated by TCRdb to 2018 to 2021). Libraries came from RT-PCR. TCRdb records NextSeq 550 as the sequencer. The raw public reads went through TCRdb reprocessing: fastp at Q25, MiXCR clone calling, in-frame beta chains kept. CDR3 protein sequences are deduplicated, and each keeps its most common genes and DNA. The sample table shows hundreds of thousands of distinct CDR3 sequences, and 15% to 20% are seen once. The ten largest clones add up to 6% to 8% of the sample. The sequencing sample was made of blood, either unsorted or a sorted T cell fraction (not recorded which). Every receptor here comes from a human donor who was either an allogeneic HSCT recipient or a stem cell or donor lymphocyte infusion donor (not recorded which). It is not recorded whose cells these are; they may come from a transplant donor.

A few counts support this clonotype. This chain uses TRBV9 with TRBJ2-3; 8 bases match TRBD2. Unmatched junction bases numbered 6, after V lost 1 base and J lost 5 bases. The CDR3 extends over 15 amino acids. Germline V gene lookup returns CDR1 SGDLS and CDR2 YYNGEE. The CDR3 nucleotides are TGTGCCAGCAGCGTACGGGGGGGCCGGATAGATACGCAGTATTTT. Its translation: CASSVRGGRIDTQYF.

Only a few counts were recorded for this clonotype. This chain links TRBV12-3 or TRBV12-4 with TRBJ2-7; 8 bases are a match to TRBD1. The length of the CDR3 is 14 residues. With V trimmed by 5 bases and J by 3 bases, 6 bases remained unmatched. In DNA form, the CDR3 reads TGTGCCAGCAGTCAGGGGGCTTACTTCTACGAGCAGTACTTC. Protein: CASSQGAYFYEQYF.

This clonotype was counted a few times. The chain employs TRBV14 and TRBJ2-1; D not certain. V was cut by 3 bases and J by 7 bases, with 4 bases left in between. The CDR3 sequence is 11 residues long. Germline CDR1 SGHDN, CDR2 FVKESK. This CDR3 is CASSHRNEQFF. Written as DNA, the CDR3 is TGTGCCAGCAGCCACCGTAATGAGCAGTTCTTC.

V and J are TRBV6-1 and TRBJ1-1; the D gene is possibly TRBD1 (6 bases). The CDR3 is made up of 14 amino acids. V gave up 6 bases and J gave up 1 base, with 12 bases separating them. Per the germline V gene, CDR1 is MNHNS and CDR2 is SASEGT. CDR3 in amino acids: CASRPGQSNTEAFF. The CDR3 bases are TGTGCCAGCAGACCCGGACAGTCGAACACTGAAGCTTTCTTT.

This clonotype was observed once. The V call is TRBV30, the J call TRBJ1-2; no definite D call. CDR3 length: 12 amino acids. V lost 2 bases and J lost 5, with 9 bases in between. Looked up from germline, CDR1 is GTSNPN and CDR2 is SVGIG (reference sequence). The DNA for the CDR3 is TGTGCCTGGAGTCGATTGGGGTATGGCTACACCTTC. Protein product: CAWSRLGYGYTF.

This clonotype came up a few times. The chain combines TRBV2 with TRBJ1-1; TRBD1 agrees at 7 bases. CDR3 length: 15 amino acids. V lost 2 bases and J lost 0; bases outside the gene matches: 3. The germline CDR1 and CDR2 sequences are SNHLY and FYNNEI. CDR3 protein: CASSEQGGMNTEAFF. In nucleotides, the CDR3 is TGTGCCAGCAGTGAACAGGGGGGCATGAACACTGAAGCTTTCTTT.

The chain combines TRBV12-3 or TRBV12-4 with TRBJ2-7; unclear D gene. The length of the CDR3 is 15 residues. The V end lost 2 bases, the J end lost 2 bases, and 13 bases lay between the germline ends. The DNA for the CDR3 is TGTGCCAGCAGTTTAAGGGTGGGCTGGACCTACGAGCAGTACTTC. This sequence encodes CASSLRVGWTYEQYF.

This clonotype was seen only a few times. The chain is built from TRBV5-1 and TRBJ2-3; 7 nucleotides agree with TRBD1. V was clipped by 7 bases and J by 3 bases; unmatched bases: 5. The germline CDR1 and CDR2 sequences are SGHRS and YFSETQ. The CDR3 runs 13 residues. This CDR3 is CASGGQFTDTQYF. The CDR3 DNA sequence: TGCGCCAGCGGGGGACAGTTTACAGATACGCAGTATTTT.

This chain joins TRBV11-2 and TRBJ2-3; D not certain. The CDR3 extends over 13 amino acids. The germline V gene has CDR1 SGHAT and CDR2 FQNNGV. Between the trimmed V and J ends, which lost 3 bases and 4 bases, there was a span of 8 bases. The CDR3 coding sequence is TGTGCCAGCAGCTTTCGGGCTCCAGATACGCAGTATTTT. This sequence encodes CASSFRAPDTQYF.

The chain uses TRBV30 and TRBJ2-7; no clear D gene. CDR1 is GTSNPN and CDR2 is SVGIG in the germline V gene (reference sequence). The CDR3 is 11 amino acids. V was cut by 0 bases and J by 8 bases, with 8 bases left in between. CDR3 sequence reads: CAWSVRYQQYF. CDR3 sequence (DNA): TGTGCCTGGAGTGTAAGGTATCAGCAGTACTTC.